This entry is about one T cell receptor beta chain. The antigen remains unidentified. V lost 6 bases to trimming and J lost 7 bases; unmatched junction nucleotides: 8. This CDR3 region has 14 residues. Germline V CDR1 and CDR2: SQVTM, ANQGSEA. Following extraction, RNA underwent reverse transcription to cDNA, which served as the sequencing template. Some clones are missing from TCRdb's copy, which holds only in-frame ones; the method was immunoSEQ multiplex PCR. The table records about 190,000 clones, more than 55% of them present only once. Treatment noted: oral pan-JAK inhibitor, 5-10 mg twice daily. These data are taken from a study of CD8+ T cells in alopecia areata. Study-level points and caveats: The study found tofacitinib significantly decreased scalp clonality and expanded CD8+ clones among the top 100. Affected scalp, especially in alopecia totalis/universalis, had a higher clonality than normal scalp did.

Sequences were derived from CD4+ T cells sorted from blood, sampled at week 4, from a patient treated with tofacitinib. This TCR derives from a human donor with alopecia areata. This rearrangement joins TRBV29-1 to TRBJ2-1; TRBD1 matches 11 bases. CDR3 in amino acids: CSVAGQGARNEQFF. The CDR3 region has the DNA TGCAGCGTGGCTGGACAGGGGGCGCGAAATGAGCAGTTCTTC.